These 22 T cell receptor beta chains originate from one sample sequenced in a study of spatial heterogeneity in lung cancer. TCRdb processed the 5' RACE reads anew with MiXCR; each CDR3 protein has one entry. Of fewer than 4,000 distinct CDR3 sequences listed, over 8% were seen once; the top ten hold 28%. No cognate antigen is known for these TCRs. As to time point: sample taken at primary tumor resection. Broader study findings: The study found that expanded intratumoral alpha and beta TCR counts tracked tumor mutation counts.

This sample comprised lung tumor tissue, obtained at surgery. The receptors derive from a male donor with early-stage non-small cell lung cancer.

This clonotype has only a few counts. This beta chain was picked up by a library intended for alpha chains and is off target, so its count carries little meaning. V usage is TRBV5-6 and J usage is TRBJ2-5; 10 bases are shared with TRBD2. This CDR3 has 16 amino acids. V shed 0 bases, J shed 5 bases, and the junction held 7 bases outside the gene matches. The germline gives CDR1 SGHDT, CDR2 YYEEEE. The CDR3 here is CASSLVLAGAGETQYF. CDR3 DNA: TGTGCCAGCAGCTTGGTTCTAGCGGGAGCAGGGGAGACCCAGTACTTC.

Comment on this clonotype: The junction differs from germline at one of its ends, possibly a read error. This beta chain appears as a stray read in a library generated for alpha chains; its size is not informative. The chain joins TRBV28 to TRBJ2-7, with TRBD1 matching over 8 bases. The germline V gene encodes CDR1 MDHEN and CDR2 SYDVKM. The CDR3 is 15 amino acids. The CDR3: CGSSPINRGSYEQYF. The DNA for the CDR3 is TGTGGCAGCAGTCCTATAAACAGGGGGTCCTACGAGCAGTACTTC.

By sample fraction, this clonotype is medium-sized (0.01 to 0.1%). The library was designed around alpha chains, so this beta chain is a stray read whose abundance carries little weight. The chain employs TRBV10-3 and TRBJ2-1, with TRBD2 identical over 9 bases. CDR1 is ENHRY and CDR2 is SYGVKD in the germline V gene. The J segment lost 5 bases and the V segment lost 0 bases, leaving 5 bases of the junction unmatched. The CDR3 loop spans 16 amino acids. The CDR3 region has the DNA TGTGCCATCAGTGAGTCGGTGACTAGCGGAGACAATGAGCAGTTCTTC. Residues: CAISESVTSGDNEQFF.

This clonotype was counted once. The library was built for alpha chains, so this beta chain is an off-target read and its size means little. The chain uses TRBV3-1 and TRBJ1-5; TRBD1 agrees at 9 bases. The CDR3 loop spans 16 amino acids. Germline V CDR1 and CDR2: LGHDT, YNNKEL (reference sequence). V shed 5 bases and J 3 bases; nucleotides not matched to a gene: 8. Here the CDR3 DNA reads TGTGCCAGCAGCTACTCGGACAGGGGAGACAATCAGCCCCAGCATTTT. This codes for CASSYSDRGDNQPQHF.

On this clonotype: In a library made to pick up alpha chains, this beta chain is a stray read with a size that means little. J is TRBJ1-2 and V is TRBV5-6; D call uncertain. Germline V gene data show CDR1 as SGHDT and CDR2 as YYEEEE. Trimming pared 0 bases from V and 6 bases from J, leaving 15 bases between. This CDR3 is 15 amino acids long. The CDR3 sequence: CASSLAAIPWDGYTF. The CDR3 coding sequence is TGTGCCAGCAGCTTGGCCGCCATCCCCTGGGATGGCTACACCTTC.

Sample share makes this clonotype medium-sized. This beta chain is an unintended read in a library built for alpha chains; its size means little. The J gene is TRBJ2-5, the V gene TRBV5-1, with unresolved D. Germline lookup yields CDR1 SGHRS and CDR2 YFSETQ. This CDR3 spans 15 amino acids. The V end lost 3 bases, the J end lost 2 bases, and 14 bases lay between the germline ends. The CDR3 nucleotides are TGCGCCAGCAGCTCCGATCGAGTCGGGCAAGAGACCCAGTACTTC. Amino acids: CASSSDRVGQETQYF.

Points on this clonotype: A library prepared for alpha chains yielded this beta chain as an off-target read; its size is of little meaning. The chain combines TRBV7-8 with TRBJ2-7; 7 positions agree with TRBD1. The CDR3 runs to 14 residues. The junction had 5 bases not matched to a gene; V was cut back by 3 bases and J by 3 bases. In germline, CDR1 is SGHVS, CDR2 FQNEAQ. CDR3 region: CASSLRDSSYEQYF. In nucleotides, the CDR3 is TGTGCCAGCAGCTTGAGGGACAGTAGCTACGAGCAGTACTTC.

Many counts were recorded for this clonotype. Found in a library prepared for alpha chains, this beta chain is an off-target read, and its abundance has little meaning. This rearrangement joins TRBV11-3 to TRBJ2-1, with D hard to call. The V and J ends lost 5 bases and 0 bases respectively, with 14 bases between them. The CDR3 extends over 16 amino acids. From germline, CDR1 is SGHNT and CDR2 YENEEA. CDR3 nucleotides: TGTGCCAGCAGCCCTCGTTGGGGTAGCTCCTACAATGAGCAGTTCTTC. It is translated as CASSPRWGSSYNEQFF.

This clonotype was seen repeatedly, ten times or more. This beta chain lies outside the target of a library built for alpha chains; its clone size means little. The rearrangement links TRBV5-6 to TRBJ2-5; 12 positions agree with TRBD2. In germline, CDR1 is SGHDT, CDR2 YYEEEE. The length of the CDR3 is 16 residues. With 4 bases clipped from V and 5 bases from J, the junction kept 9 bases outside the gene matches. In nucleotides, the CDR3 is TGTGCCAGCAGCGTCGTGACTAGCGGGAGCGGGGAGACCCAGTACTTC. Translated: CASSVVTSGSGETQYF.

This clonotype ranks as medium-sized. For a library built for alpha chains, this beta chain is a stray read; little rests on its size. The V and J genes are TRBV20-1 and TRBJ2-3; no reliable D call. The germline V and J ends were trimmed by 0 bases and 0 bases, with 10 bases remaining between them. CDR1 and CDR2 (germline): DFQATT, SNEGSKA (reference sequence). The CDR3 is 15 amino acids. CDR3 residues: CSARDQRPSTDTQYF. DNA of the CDR3: TGCAGTGCTAGAGATCAGCGCCCTAGCACAGATACGCAGTATTTT.

Judged by abundance, this clonotype is medium-sized. This beta chain appears as a stray read in a library generated for alpha chains; its size is not informative. The chain combines TRBV28 with TRBJ2-2; 7 nucleotides line up with TRBD1. After removal of 4 bases from V and 0 bases from J, the junction contained 5 bases not matched to a gene. Germline V lookup: CDR1 MDHEN, CDR2 SYDVKM. There are 16 residues in the CDR3. The CDR3 protein is CASSSTGTANTGELFF. The CDR3 bases are TGTGCCAGCAGTTCCACCGGGACAGCGAACACCGGGGAGCTGTTTTTT.

In this sample, this clonotype turned up many times. This beta chain slipped into a library made for alpha chains as a stray read, so its size is not meaningful. The chain joins TRBV12-3 or TRBV12-4 to TRBJ1-1; a possible D gene is TRBD1 (6 bases). The V gene lost 6 bases and the J gene lost 5 bases, with 16 bases spanning the gap. The CDR3 has 14 amino acids. This CDR3 is CASSPTLGGTEAFF. CDR3 nucleotide sequence: TGTGCCAGCAGCCCTACCCTAGGGGGGACTGAAGCTTTCTTT.

This clonotype ranks as medium-sized. Found in a library prepared for alpha chains, this beta chain is an off-target read, and its abundance has little meaning. This sequence joins TRBV6-5 and TRBJ2-5, with unresolved D. CDR3 length: 12 amino acids. V was cut by 4 bases and J by 3 bases, with 6 bases left in between. Germline lookup yields CDR1 MNHEY and CDR2 SVGAGI. CDR3 sequence reads: CASSSSEETQYF. The CDR3 DNA is TGTGCCAGCAGTTCTTCAGAAGAGACCCAGTACTTC.

As concerns this clonotype: The library was designed around alpha chains, so this beta chain is a stray read whose abundance carries little weight. This chain connects TRBV3-1 to TRBJ2-3, with D unclear. Germline CDR1 and CDR2: LGHDT and YNNKEL (reference sequence). This CDR3 contains 17 residues. The germline V and J ends were trimmed by 1 base and 0 bases, with 14 bases remaining between them. In nucleotides, the CDR3 is TGTGCCAGCAGCCAAGGGAAACTCCTCACTAGCACAGATACGCAGTATTTT. Protein sequence: CASSQGKLLTSTDTQYF.

By share, this clonotype counts as medium-sized. This beta chain represents an off-target read in a library built for alpha chains; its size is of limited meaning. The genes are TRBV28 and TRBJ1-5; 8 positions agree with TRBD1. The J segment lost 7 bases and the V segment lost 5 bases, leaving 10 bases of the junction unmatched. Germline V CDR1 and CDR2: MDHEN, SYDVKM. The CDR3 loop spans 15 amino acids. CDR3 protein: CASSRPTGAGQPQHF. The CDR3 DNA is TGTGCCAGCAGTCGGCCGACAGGGGCTGGGCAGCCCCAGCATTTT.

Relative to its sample, this clonotype is medium-sized. The library was prepared for alpha chains; this beta chain is a stray read, so its frequency means little. The J gene is TRBJ2-7, the V gene TRBV7-9; D may be TRBD1 or TRBD2 (5 bases each). The CDR3 totals 12 residues. The germline CDR1 and CDR2 sequences are SEHNR and FQNEAQ (reference sequence). V was pared by 4 bases and J by 4 bases, with 8 bases between. In DNA, the CDR3 is TGTGCCAGCAGCTGGGACGAATACGAGCAGTACTTC. This codes for CASSWDEYEQYF.

In its sample, this clonotype ranks as medium-sized. This beta chain is a stray sequence in a library constructed for alpha chains; its clone size is not meaningful. The chain is built from TRBV29-1 and TRBJ2-5; D is unclear. Germline CDR1 SQVTM, CDR2 ANQGSEA. This CDR3 contains 11 residues. The ends were cut back, 7 bases at V and 0 bases at J, with 6 bases in the middle. The CDR3 reads CSGAYQETQYF. In DNA, the CDR3 is TGCAGCGGAGCGTACCAAGAGACCCAGTACTTC.

This clonotype came up a few times. Found in a library prepared for alpha chains, this beta chain is an off-target read, and its abundance has little meaning. The gene calls are TRBV6-2 or TRBV6-3 and TRBJ2-5; D is uncertain. Trimming removed 2 bases from V and 4 bases from J, with 5 bases in between. The CDR3 is 12 amino acids. CDR1 is MNHEY, CDR2 SVGEGT, per germline. The CDR3 DNA reads as TGTGCCAGCAGTTACGGCAGAGAGACCCAGTACTTC. Translation gives CASSYGRETQYF.

By sample share, this clonotype is medium-sized. Since it is a stray read in a library aimed at alpha chains, this beta chain has a size that is not meaningful. The rearrangement links TRBV18 to TRBJ2-1, with 13 bases aligning to TRBD2. Germline V lookup: CDR1 KGHSH, CDR2 LQKENI. CDR3 length: 23 residues. Unmatched junction bases numbered 18, after V lost 1 base and J lost 0 bases. CDR3 protein: CASSPLRGTGELAGGSSYNEQFF. CDR3 DNA: TGTGCCAGCTCACCACTTCGCGGGACAGGGGAACTAGCGGGAGGGAGCTCCTACAATGAGCAGTTCTTC.

This clonotype is medium-sized by share. The size of this beta chain means little, since it is a stray read in a library made for alpha chains. The chain uses TRBV11-2 and TRBJ2-5; D might be TRBD1 or TRBD2, each matching 5 bases. V shed 0 bases and J shed 7 bases, with 6 bases lying between them. This CDR3 has 12 residues. Germline V lookup: CDR1 SGHAT, CDR2 FQNNGV. The CDR3 bases are TGTGCCAGCAGCTTAGATGGGGGGACCCAGTACTTC. Protein: CASSLDGGTQYF.

About this clonotype: The library was prepared for alpha chains; this beta chain is a stray read, so its frequency means little. The rearrangement links TRBV28 to TRBJ2-4; D is perhaps TRBD1 (6 bases). This CDR3 region has 17 residues. CDR1 is MDHEN and CDR2 is SYDVKM in the germline V gene. The V and J ends lost 7 bases and 0 bases respectively, with 19 bases between them. The CDR3 loop is CASTLGGTGTAKNIQYF. The DNA of the CDR3 is TGTGCCAGCACCCTTGGGGGAACAGGGACAGCCAAAAACATTCAGTACTTC. The full variable domain, completed using reference TRBV28 and TRBJ2-4, is DVKVTQSSRYLVKRTGEKVFLECVQDMDHENMFWYRQDPGLGLRLIYFSYDVKMKEKGDIPEGYSVSREKKERFSLILESASTNQTSMYLCASTLGGTGTAKNIQYFGAGTRLSVL.

By frequency in the sample, this clonotype is medium-sized (0.01 to 0.1%). Found in a library prepared for alpha chains, this beta chain is an off-target read, and its abundance has little meaning. J is TRBJ1-5 and V is TRBV25-1, with D uncertain. The germline CDR1 and CDR2 sequences are MGHDK and SYGVNS. CDR3 length equals 15 residues. The ends were cut back, 0 bases at V and 0 bases at J, with 6 bases in the middle. CDR3 residues: CASSEYGNSNQPQHF. In nucleotides, the CDR3 is TGTGCCAGCAGTGAATACGGAAATAGCAATCAGCCCCAGCATTTT.